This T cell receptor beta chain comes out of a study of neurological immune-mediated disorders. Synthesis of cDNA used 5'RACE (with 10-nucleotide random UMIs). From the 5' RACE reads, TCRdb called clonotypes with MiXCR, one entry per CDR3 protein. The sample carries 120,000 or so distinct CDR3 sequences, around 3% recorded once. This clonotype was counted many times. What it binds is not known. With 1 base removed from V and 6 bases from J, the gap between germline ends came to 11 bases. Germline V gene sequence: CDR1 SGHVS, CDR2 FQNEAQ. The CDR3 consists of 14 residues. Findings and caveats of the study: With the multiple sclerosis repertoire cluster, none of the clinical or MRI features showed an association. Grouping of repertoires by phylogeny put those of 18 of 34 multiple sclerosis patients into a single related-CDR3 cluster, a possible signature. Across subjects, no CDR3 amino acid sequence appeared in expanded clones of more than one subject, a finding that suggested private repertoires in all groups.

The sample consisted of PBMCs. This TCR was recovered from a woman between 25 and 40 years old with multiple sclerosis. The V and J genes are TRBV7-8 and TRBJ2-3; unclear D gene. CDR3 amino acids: CASSLVVGTDTQYF. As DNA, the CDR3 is TGTGCCAGCAGCTTAGTCGTGGGTACGGATACGCAGTATTTT.